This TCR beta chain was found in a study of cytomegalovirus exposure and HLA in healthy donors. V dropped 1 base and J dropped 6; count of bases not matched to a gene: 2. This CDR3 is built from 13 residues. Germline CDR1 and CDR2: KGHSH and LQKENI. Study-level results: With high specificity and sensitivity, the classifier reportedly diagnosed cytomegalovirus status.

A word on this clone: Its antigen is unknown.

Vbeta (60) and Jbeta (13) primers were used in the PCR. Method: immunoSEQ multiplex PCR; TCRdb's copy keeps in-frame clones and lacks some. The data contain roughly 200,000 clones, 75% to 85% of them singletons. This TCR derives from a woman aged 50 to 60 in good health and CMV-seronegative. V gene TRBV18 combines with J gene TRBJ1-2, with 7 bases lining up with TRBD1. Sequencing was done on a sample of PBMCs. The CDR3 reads CASSPQGADGYTF. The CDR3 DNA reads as TGTGCCAGCTCACCACAGGGGGCTGATGGCTACACCTTC.